The rows below give T cell receptor beta chains drawn from one sample of a study of beta chain features in type 1 diabetes. The repertoire was sequenced with immunoSEQ multiplex PCR; TCRdb's copy has only in-frame clones and lacks some. Of roughly 140,000 clones in the sample, 10% were seen once. Sequencing was carried out using central memory CD4+ T cells from blood. The receptor set was obtained from a man aged 30 to 45 with type 1 diabetes. Both conserved end residues are part of each CDR3. Fields, in order: V gene, J gene, D gene, clone size, CDR3 protein, CDR3 DNA. A D gene is named only where the DNA matches it firmly. Some rows mark clone size as missing; the rest say once, few, many or name a class of expanded clone.

TRBV7-9	TRBJ2-2	TRBD2	few	CASSARLAGNTGELFF	TGTGCCAGCAGCGCTCGACTAGCGGGTAACACCGGGGAGCTGTTTTTT
TRBV20-1	TRBJ2-3	-	few	CSAGTPDTQYF	TGCAGTGCTGGGACACCGGATACGCAGTATTTT
TRBV7-6	TRBJ1-4	-	-	CASSLAWGNEKLFF	TGTGCCAGCAGCTTAGCCTGGGGCAATGAAAAACTGTTTTTT
TRBV5-1	TRBJ2-3	-	-	CASRPDGGTDTQYF	TGCGCCAGCAGACCTGACGGAGGCACAGATACGCAGTATTTT
TRBV12-5	TRBJ1-2	-	few	CASGLEQGDYTF	TGTGCTAGTGGTTTGGAACAGGGCGACTACACCTTC
TRBV7-2	TRBJ2-5	-	-	CASSSKDRGGQETQYF	TGTGCCAGCAGCTCCAAGGACCGTGGGGGGCAAGAGACCCAGTACTTC
TRBV6-1	TRBJ1-2	-	few	CASSDQLQARGYTF	TGTGCCAGCAGTGATCAGCTACAGGCTCGTGGCTACACCTTC
TRBV29-1	TRBJ1-5	-	few	CSARGGNQPQHF	TGCAGCGCCCGGGGGGGCAATCAGCCCCAGCATTTT
TRBV27	TRBJ2-5	-	few	CASSLTGAGETQYF	TGTGCCAGCAGTTTAACAGGGGCGGGGGAGACCCAGTACTTC
TRBV7-3	TRBJ2-1	-	few	CASSSAGSTEQFF	TGTGCCAGCAGCTCCGCGGGGAGCACTGAGCAGTTCTTC
TRBV11-2	TRBJ2-3	TRBD2	few	CASSSGLAGDYTDTQYF	TGTGCCAGCAGCTCTGGACTAGCGGGGGACTACACAGATACGCAGTATTTT